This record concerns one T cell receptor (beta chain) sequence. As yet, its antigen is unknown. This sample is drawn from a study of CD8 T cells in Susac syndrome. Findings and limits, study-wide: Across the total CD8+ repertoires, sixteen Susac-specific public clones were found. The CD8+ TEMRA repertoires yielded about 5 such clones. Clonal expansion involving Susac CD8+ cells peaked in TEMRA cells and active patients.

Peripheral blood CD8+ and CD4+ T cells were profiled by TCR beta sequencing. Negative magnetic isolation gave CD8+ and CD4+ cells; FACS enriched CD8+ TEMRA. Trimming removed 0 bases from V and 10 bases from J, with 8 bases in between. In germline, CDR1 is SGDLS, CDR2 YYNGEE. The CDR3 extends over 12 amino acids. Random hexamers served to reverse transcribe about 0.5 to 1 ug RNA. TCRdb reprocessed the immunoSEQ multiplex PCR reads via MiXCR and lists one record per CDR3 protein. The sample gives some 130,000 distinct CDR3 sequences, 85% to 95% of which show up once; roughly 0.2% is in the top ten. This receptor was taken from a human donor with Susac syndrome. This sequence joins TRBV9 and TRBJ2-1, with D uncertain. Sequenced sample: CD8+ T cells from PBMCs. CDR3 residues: CASSVDMSEQFF. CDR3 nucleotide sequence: TGTGCCAGCAGCGTAGACATGTCGGAGCAGTTCTTC.